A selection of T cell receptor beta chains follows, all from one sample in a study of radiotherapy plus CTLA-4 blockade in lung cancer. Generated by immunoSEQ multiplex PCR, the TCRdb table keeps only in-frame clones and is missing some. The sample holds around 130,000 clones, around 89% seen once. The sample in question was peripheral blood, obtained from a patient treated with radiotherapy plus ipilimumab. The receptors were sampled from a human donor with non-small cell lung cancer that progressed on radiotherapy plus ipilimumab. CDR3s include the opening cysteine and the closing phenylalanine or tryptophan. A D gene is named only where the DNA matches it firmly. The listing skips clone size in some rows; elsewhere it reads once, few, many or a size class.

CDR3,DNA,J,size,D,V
CASSAGQSSTDTQYF,TGTGCCAGCAGCGCGGGACAGTCTAGCACAGATACGCAGTATTTT,TRBJ2-3,.,TRBD1,TRBV9
CASRQTGTVNTEAFF,TGTGCCAGTAGGCAGACCGGGACAGTGAACACTGAAGCTTTCTTT,TRBJ1-1,.,TRBD1,TRBV19
CASSLSRTGGWGTQYF,TGTGCCAGCAGCTTGTCGAGGACAGGGGGCTGGGGGACCCAGTACTTC,TRBJ2-5,once,TRBD1,TRBV5-8
CASSPSVENTEAFF,TGTGCCAGCTCACCATCGGTGGAGAACACTGAAGCTTTCTTT,TRBJ1-1,.,.,TRBV18
CASSSARISGNTIYF,TGTGCCAGCAGTTCCGCCCGAATCTCTGGAAACACCATATATTTT,TRBJ1-3,.,.,TRBV6-5
CASSLGLPPHEGTQYF,TGTGCCAGCAGCTTAGGGCTGCCGCCCCACGAGGGTACGCAGTATTTT,TRBJ2-3,.,.,TRBV13
CASTLSLQTYEQYF,TGTGCCAGCACCCTATCTCTCCAGACCTACGAGCAGTACTTC,TRBJ2-7,.,.,TRBV6-6
CASSQPNGGQGLAGRDYEQYF,TGCGCCAGCAGCCAACCAAACGGGGGGCAGGGACTAGCGGGGAGAGACTACGAGCAGTACTTC,TRBJ2-7,once,TRBD2,TRBV4-1
CASSDGGTFYEQYF,TGTGCCAGCAGTGACGGGGGGACCTTCTACGAGCAGTACTTC,TRBJ2-7,.,TRBD2,TRBV6-1
CASSQGGNRGVYGYTF,TGCGCCAGCAGCCAAGGAGGGAACAGGGGCGTCTATGGCTACACCTTC,TRBJ1-2,.,TRBD1,TRBV4-1
CAWNVGIYTF,TGTGCCTGGAACGTAGGGATATACACCTTC,TRBJ1-2,.,.,TRBV30
CASTLSGGTGDEQFF,TGCGCCAGCACCCTCAGCGGGGGGACAGGGGATGAGCAGTTCTTC,TRBJ2-1,once,.,TRBV5-1
CASSIWYEQYF,TGTGCCAGCAGCATCTGGTACGAGCAGTACTTC,TRBJ2-7,.,.,TRBV21-1
CASSAPGPPNEQFF,TGTGCCAGCAGCGCTCCGGGCCCCCCCAATGAGCAGTTCTTC,TRBJ2-1,.,.,TRBV9
CASSRQAGPYEQYF,TGCGCCAGCAGCCGTCAGGCCGGCCCCTACGAGCAGTACTTC,TRBJ2-7,.,.,TRBV5-1
CASSEVKGGTEAFF,TGTGCCAGCAGTGAAGTCAAAGGGGGGACTGAAGCTTTCTTT,TRBJ1-1,.,.,TRBV2
CASSPPLAGDLKLFF,TGCGCCAGCAGCCCCCCACTAGCGGGAGACCTGAAGCTGTTCTTC,TRBJ2-1,.,TRBD2,TRBV5-1
CASSEALQGNEQFF,TGTGCCAGCAGTGAAGCGCTTCAAGGGAATGAGCAGTTCTTC,TRBJ2-1,.,.,TRBV2
CASSGTGNQPQHF,TGTGCCAGCAGCGGGACAGGCAATCAGCCCCAGCATTTT,TRBJ1-5,.,TRBD1,TRBV2
CATGLESSGNTIYF,TGTGCCACTGGACTCGAGAGTTCCGGAAACACCATATATTTT,TRBJ1-3,.,.,TRBV5-8
CASSLALAGAETQYF,TGCGCCAGCAGCTTGGCGCTAGCGGGAGCCGAGACCCAGTACTTC,TRBJ2-5,.,TRBD2,TRBV5-1
CASSSIVGLAGGSQYF,TGCGCCAGCAGCTCCATCGTTGGGCTAGCGGGAGGATCTCAGTACTTC,TRBJ2-5,.,TRBD2,TRBV5-1
CASSETGTVEQYF,TGTGCCAGCAGCGAAACGGGGACTGTCGAGCAGTACTTC,TRBJ2-7,few,.,TRBV2
CASSQVTSSEQYF,TGTGCCAGCAGCCAAGTAACGTCTTCCGAGCAGTACTTC,TRBJ2-7,.,.,TRBV11-2
CASSGGGMSNQPQHF,TGTGCCAGCAGCGGAGGGGGGATGAGCAATCAGCCCCAGCATTTT,TRBJ1-5,.,.,TRBV5-6
CASSMRQAGPTGELFF,TGTGCCAGCAGCATGAGGCAAGCGGGCCCAACCGGGGAGCTGTTTTTT,TRBJ2-2,.,.,TRBV5-4
CASREGSADTQYF,TGTGCCAGCAGGGAGGGCAGCGCAGATACGCAGTATTTT,TRBJ2-3,.,.,TRBV6-6
CASSTGSLNEQFF,TGCGCCAGCAGCACAGGATCACTCAATGAGCAGTTCTTC,TRBJ2-1,.,.,TRBV5-1
CASTPLAGGYNEQFF,TGTGCCAGCACCCCACTAGCGGGAGGGTACAATGAGCAGTTCTTC,TRBJ2-1,.,TRBD2,TRBV6-1
CASMGPTGANVLTF,TGTGCCAGTATGGGGCCAACTGGGGCCAACGTCCTGACTTTC,TRBJ2-6,.,.,TRBV19
CASSLRGGNYEQYF,TGTGCCAGCAGTTTAAGGGGAGGGAACTACGAGCAGTACTTC,TRBJ2-7,.,TRBD2,TRBV27
CASGETGTTLGAFF,TGTGCCAGCGGGGAGACAGGAACGACCCTGGGGGCTTTCTTT,TRBJ1-1,.,.,TRBV5-4
CASRVAGGRGEQYF,TGTGCCAGCCGCGTAGCGGGAGGCCGGGGCGAGCAGTACTTC,TRBJ2-7,.,TRBD2,TRBV2
CSARQNTEAFF,TGCAGTGCGCGACAGAACACTGAAGCTTTCTTT,TRBJ1-1,.,.,TRBV20-1
CSVRPSGTGSLGTQYF,TGCAGCGTTAGGCCCTCCGGGACAGGGTCATTAGGGACCCAGTACTTC,TRBJ2-5,.,TRBD1,TRBV29-1
CASSLSGTGLQETQYF,TGTGCCAGCAGCTTATCCGGGACAGGCCTCCAAGAGACCCAGTACTTC,TRBJ2-5,once,TRBD1,TRBV7-8
CASTFSGIGDGYTF,TGTGCCAGTACCTTCTCGGGGATTGGTGATGGCTACACCTTC,TRBJ1-2,.,.,TRBV19
CASSGGHAVETQYF,TGTGCCAGCAGTGGAGGACATGCGGTGGAGACCCAGTACTTC,TRBJ2-5,.,.,TRBV2
CASRGLAGGNDTQYF,TGTGCCAGCAGGGGACTAGCGGGAGGTAACGATACGCAGTATTTT,TRBJ2-3,.,TRBD2,TRBV25-1
CASSMEGANLYNEQFF,TGTGCCAGTAGTATGGAGGGAGCAAACCTATACAATGAGCAGTTCTTC,TRBJ2-1,.,.,TRBV19
CASSLYAGNGNTIYF,TGTGCCAGCAGCTTATATGCAGGGAATGGAAACACCATATATTTT,TRBJ1-3,.,.,TRBV7-3
CASSSRLAGGDEQFF,TGTGCCAGCAGCTCCCGACTAGCGGGAGGCGATGAGCAGTTCTTC,TRBJ2-1,.,TRBD2,TRBV7-3
CASSQSIWGPTNEKLFF,TGCGCCAGCAGTCAATCCATATGGGGCCCAACTAATGAAAAACTGTTTTTT,TRBJ1-4,.,.,TRBV23-1
CASSEARHPQETQYF,TGTGCCAGCAGTGAAGCACGACACCCTCAAGAGACCCAGTACTTC,TRBJ2-5,.,.,TRBV6-1
CASSYSIAEFYNEQFF,TGTGCCAGCAGTTACTCGATAGCGGAGTTCTACAATGAGCAGTTCTTC,TRBJ2-1,.,.,TRBV6-5
CATSKNTGTYNEQFF,TGTGCCACCAGCAAAAACACGGGGACCTACAATGAGCAGTTCTTC,TRBJ2-1,.,.,TRBV15
CASSEAGRNGYTF,TGTGCCAGTAGTGAGGCCGGCCGGAATGGCTACACCTTC,TRBJ1-2,.,.,TRBV19
CASSAQGIENTIYF,TGTGCCAGCTCAGCCCAGGGTATCGAAAACACCATATATTTT,TRBJ1-3,.,.,TRBV18
CASSLRGQNYNEQFF,TGTGCCAGCAGCTTGAGGGGGCAGAATTACAATGAGCAGTTCTTC,TRBJ2-1,few,TRBD1,TRBV2
CATSRTANTGELFF,TGTGCCACCAGCAGGACAGCAAACACCGGGGAGCTGTTTTTT,TRBJ2-2,.,.,TRBV15
CASSSPGGLSNQPQHF,TGTGCCAGTAGTTCCCCAGGGGGCTTGAGCAATCAGCCCCAGCATTTT,TRBJ1-5,.,TRBD1,TRBV19
CASSFVPPPHEQFF,TGTGCCAGCAGCTTCGTCCCGCCGCCCCATGAGCAGTTCTTC,TRBJ2-1,.,.,TRBV5-4
CAVAGTGHNEQFF,TGTGCGGTGGCCGGGACAGGCCACAATGAGCAGTTCTTC,TRBJ2-1,.,TRBD1,TRBV19
CASSQGKREHRYNEQFF,TGCGCCAGCAGCCAAGGGAAGCGGGAGCATAGATACAATGAGCAGTTCTTC,TRBJ2-1,.,TRBD2,TRBV4-1
CASSPDRGNQPQHF,TGTGCCAGCAGTCCGGACAGAGGCAATCAGCCCCAGCATTTT,TRBJ1-5,few,.,TRBV6-1